This entry is about one T cell receptor (beta chain). Its antigen is unknown. No quality values exist for individual bases; no much larger clone is one base distant. These data belong to a study of stem cell transplantation in POMP-related autoinflammatory disease (dated by TCRdb to 2020 to 2022). In the study overall: According to the study's hypothesis, the TRB repertoire gets skewed because defective thymoproteasomes impair MHC class I-dependent CD8+ T-cell differentiation and positive selection. Before transplant, patients showed CD4+ naive T-cell skewing, low CD8+ T-cell proportions, and reduced T-cell cytokine secretion. After transplant, DNA chimerism analysis showed 100% donor engraftment of neutrophils and platelets through one year. The effect of POMP deficiency on T-cell receptor beta repertoire diversity and CDR3 characteristics was assessed using high-throughput TRB sequencing.

Deletion took 5 bases off V and 9 bases off J, with a span of 8 bases between the germline ends. CDR1 and CDR2, looked up from the germline V gene, are SGHAT and FQNNGV. From cysteine to phenylalanine, the CDR3 is 12 amino acids long. Just the 36-base CDR3 DNA is kept, in frame starting at base 1. The time point label for this specimen denotes: after hematopoietic stem cell transplant. PRAID featured prominent immunodeficiency alongside autoinflammation. Before TRB sequencing, the T-cell subsets, namely conventional T cells, CD8+ T cells, regulatory T cells, and T follicular helper cells, were sorted. Library method: the immunoSEQ multiplex PCR assay. Concerning the study's data processing: Repertoire diversity was quantified with Shannon entropy, accounting for clonal size distribution. The Gini-Simpson index (Simpson_1-D) was used to measure inequality in clonotype distribution. Entries here come from immuneACCESS through TCRdb and include only in-frame sequences with V and J called. Some clones fail to appear in such tables; in the studies checked, an unresolved V gene covers under half of the shortfall, and the cause of the remainder is unknown. Clonal size and the V and J genes are those of that table, whereas D and trimming came from the DNA. A total of tens of thousands of clones appear in this sample, roughly 88% of them only once. Together, the top ten hold around 0.72% of the sample.

Overall results and qualifications from the work: Across all analyzed T-cell subsets, PRAID patients tended toward lower TRB diversity and higher clonality. The number of unique TRB V-J gene pairings was restricted in PRAID patients. In PRAID patients, the trend toward lower diversity and increased clonality reached statistical significance only for regulatory T cells.

The receptor's source is a human patient with POMP-related autoinflammation and immune dysregulation (PRAID). After a transplant, certain T cells may trace back to the graft donor. The rearranged chain carries TRBV11-2 and TRBJ1-6; too little of a D gene remains to name it. The source material was CD4+ T cells from PBMCs, sampled after stem cell transplantation. CDR3 region: CASSPEGSPLHF. The sequence in DNA is TGTGCCAGCAGCCCAGAGGGTTCACCCCTCCACTTT.